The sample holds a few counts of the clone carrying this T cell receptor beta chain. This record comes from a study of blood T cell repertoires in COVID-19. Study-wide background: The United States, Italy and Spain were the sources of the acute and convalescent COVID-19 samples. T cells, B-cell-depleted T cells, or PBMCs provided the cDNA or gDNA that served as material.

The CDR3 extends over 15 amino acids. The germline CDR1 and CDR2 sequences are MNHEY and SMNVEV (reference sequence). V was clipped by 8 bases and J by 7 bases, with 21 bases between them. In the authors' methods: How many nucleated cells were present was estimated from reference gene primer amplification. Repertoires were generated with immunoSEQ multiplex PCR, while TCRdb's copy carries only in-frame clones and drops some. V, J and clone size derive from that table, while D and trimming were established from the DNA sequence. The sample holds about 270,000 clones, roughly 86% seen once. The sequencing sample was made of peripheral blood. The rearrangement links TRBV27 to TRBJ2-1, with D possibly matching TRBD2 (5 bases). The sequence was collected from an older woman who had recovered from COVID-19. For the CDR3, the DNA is TGTGCCAGCCGACCCCTCTTTGCGGGTGAGAATGAGCAGTTCTTC. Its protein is CASRPLFAGENEQFF.